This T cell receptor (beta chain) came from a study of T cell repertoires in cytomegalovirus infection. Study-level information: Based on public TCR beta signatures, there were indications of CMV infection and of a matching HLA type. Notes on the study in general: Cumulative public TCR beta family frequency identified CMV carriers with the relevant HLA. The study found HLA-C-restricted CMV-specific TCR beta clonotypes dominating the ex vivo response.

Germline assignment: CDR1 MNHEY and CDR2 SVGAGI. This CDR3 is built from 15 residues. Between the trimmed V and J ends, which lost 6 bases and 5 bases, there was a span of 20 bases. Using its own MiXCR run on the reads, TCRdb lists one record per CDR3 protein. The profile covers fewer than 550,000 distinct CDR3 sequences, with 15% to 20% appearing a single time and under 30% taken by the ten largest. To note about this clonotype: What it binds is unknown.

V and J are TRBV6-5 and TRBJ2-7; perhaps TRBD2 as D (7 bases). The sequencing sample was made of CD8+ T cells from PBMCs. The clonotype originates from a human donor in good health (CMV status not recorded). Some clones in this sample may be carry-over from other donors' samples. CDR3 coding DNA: TGTGCCAGCAGGTACCGATGGGGGGGGCCGGACGAGCAGTACTTC. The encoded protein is CASRYRWGGPDEQYF.